This T cell receptor (beta chain) was sequenced during a study of Tregs in tolerant kidney transplant recipients (dated by TCRdb to the late 2010s). In terms of the full investigation: The transplants used related donors with nonmyeloablative bone marrow transplantation, and mixed chimerism in the human trials was transient. The study applied TCRbeta sequencing to find donor-specific regulatory T cells before combined kidney and bone marrow transplantation and then followed those same cells after transplant.

The CDR3 has 14 amino acids, counting the end cysteine and phenylalanine. Of the read, only the CDR3 DNA is kept; its 42 bases are in frame from base 1. The trim is 3 bases for V and 2 bases for J, with a gap of 10 bases between the germline ends. According to the germline V gene (reference sequence), CDR1 reads LNHDA and CDR2 reads SQIVND. For TCRbeta CDR3 sequencing, genomic DNA from the sorted cells was extracted using the QIAGEN DNeasy Blood and Tissue Kit. High-throughput TCRbeta CDR3 sequencing, including PCR amplification with bias correction and internal controls, was performed commercially through immunoSEQ. For the original study's pipeline: A unique productive TCRbeta sequence was defined by the CDR3 nucleotide sequence when primers matched, and otherwise by the CDR3 amino acid sequence together with the Vbeta and Jbeta genes. Sorting error was corrected by removing sequences shared between sorted populations at a frequency ratio of 2:1 or less, and the remaining shared sequences were assigned to the higher population. A sequence counted as donor-reactive if, in CFSE-low cells, the sequence had a frequency of at least 0.01% and was expanded at least 5-fold compared with unstimulated cells. Jensen-Shannon divergence calculated on the top 100 TCRbeta sequences ranked by frequency was used to measure repertoire divergence. For any sample with multiple sequencing runs, sorting error was corrected in each run separately before the runs were pooled. In its TCRdb copy, this immuneACCESS table keeps in-frame sequences only and misses some clones. Where compared with another copy, unresolved V genes explain less than half of these, and the others have no known cause. Clone size and V and J calls were adopted from that table, with D and trimming inferred from the DNA. The sample yields 90,000 to 120,000 clones; around 87% were counted once. Just under 0.35% of the sample rests with the top ten.

The time point label, as the study defines it: blood sample drawn before combined kidney and bone marrow transplant. Thawed PBMCs were FACS-sorted into unstimulated Tregs (CD4+CD25+CD127-), CD4+ non-Tregs (CD4+CD25-), CD4 cells and CD8 cells. The patients were a few recipients of combined kidney and bone marrow transplants from the ITN036ST trial, and samples were available only for these trial subjects. Healthy control blood was processed to PBMCs by Ficoll density gradient and cryopreserved, and patient PBMCs were collected before and after transplant. About this clone: No cognate antigen has been identified for it. There are no base qualities to consult, and no much larger clone falls within one base.

General conclusions and limits of the study: Because the study included only a small number of patients, the results must be confirmed in larger populations and under other immunosuppression protocols. PCR primers changed over time for some patients, so nucleotide-level comparison across those patients' samples was not possible. Expanding Tregs with activated donor B cells appeared to identify the most biologically relevant and donor-specific TCRbeta repertoire. Donor-specific Treg expansion was found to exceed global Treg expansion in tolerant patients, suggesting antigen-driven rather than nonspecific expansion. Although technical replication error seemed to be minimal, the question of biological reproducibility was not addressed directly.

The chain joins TRBV19 to TRBJ1-2; the D gene identity is not certain. This TCR came from a human donor who received a combined kidney and bone marrow transplant. The starting material was CD4+ T cells from blood, obtained before the transplant. This receptor has the CDR3 CASSIHGRNYGYTF. The DNA is as follows: TGTGCCAGTAGTATTCACGGGAGAAACTATGGCTACACCTTC.